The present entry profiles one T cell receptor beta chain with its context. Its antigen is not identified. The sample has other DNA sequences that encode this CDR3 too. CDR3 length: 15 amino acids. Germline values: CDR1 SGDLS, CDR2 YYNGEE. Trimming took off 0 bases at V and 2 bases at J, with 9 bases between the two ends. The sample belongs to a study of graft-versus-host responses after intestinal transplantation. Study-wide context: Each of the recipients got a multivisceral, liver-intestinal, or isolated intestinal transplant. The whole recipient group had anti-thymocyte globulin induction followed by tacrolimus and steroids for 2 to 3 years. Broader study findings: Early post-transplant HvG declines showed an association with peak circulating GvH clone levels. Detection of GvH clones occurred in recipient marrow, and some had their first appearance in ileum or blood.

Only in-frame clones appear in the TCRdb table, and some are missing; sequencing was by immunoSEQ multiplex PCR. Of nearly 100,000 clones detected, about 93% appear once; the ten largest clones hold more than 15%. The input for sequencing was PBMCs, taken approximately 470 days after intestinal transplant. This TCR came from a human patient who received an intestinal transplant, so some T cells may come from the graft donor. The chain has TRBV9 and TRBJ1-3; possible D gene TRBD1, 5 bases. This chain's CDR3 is CASSVGGGTGNTIYF. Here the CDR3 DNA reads TGTGCCAGCAGCGTAGGTGGGGGTACTGGAAACACCATATATTTT.